These T cell receptor beta chains were read from a single sample in a study of T cells in Graves' hyperthyroidism and ophthalmopathy. TCRdb used MiXCR to reprocess the multiplex PCR reads, holding one entry per CDR3 protein. Here the sample spans around 200,000 distinct CDR3 sequences, about 16% being singletons. The sample was blood. The receptors originated from a middle-aged man with Graves' hyperthyroidism. Both conserved end residues are part of each CDR3. A D gene is named only where the DNA matches it firmly. Some rows have no size entry. The others give once, few or many, or a class for an expanded clone.

clone_size	d_call	v_call	j_call	cdr3_nt	cdr3_aa
many	.	TRBV3-1	TRBJ1-5	TGTGCCAGCAGCCAAGATTGGGGGGAACAGCCCCAGCATTTT	CASSQDWGEQPQHF
many	.	TRBV28	TRBJ1-2	TGTGCCAGCAGTTTACCGATGGGTTGGGTCGGCTACACCTTC	CASSLPMGWVGYTF
.	TRBD2	TRBV7-3	TRBJ2-4	TGTGCCAGCAGCCGACTAGCGGGGGAAAACATTCAGTACTTC	CASSRLAGENIQYF
.	.	TRBV5-5	TRBJ2-2	TGTGCCAGCAGCTGGGGCGGGGAAACCGGGGAGCTGTTTTTT	CASSWGGETGELFF
few	.	TRBV18	TRBJ2-7	TGTGCCAGCTCACCAACGGGCCTGAGCTCCTACGAGCAGTACTTC	CASSPTGLSSYEQYF
.	.	TRBV11-3	TRBJ2-1	TGCGCCAGCAGCCAAGACCCGAGGCCTGGTTGGGATGAGCAGTTCTTC	CASSQDPRPGWDEQFF
many	.	TRBV20-1	TRBJ2-1	TGCAGTGCTGATCCCCGGATAGCTGGGGCCTACAATGAGCAGTTCTTC	CSADPRIAGAYNEQFF
few	.	TRBV25-1	TRBJ2-2	TGTGCCAGCAGTGGGGGGACCGGGGAGCTGTTTTTT	CASSGGTGELFF
many	.	TRBV29-1	TRBJ1-1	TGCAGCACCCGGGAGGTGGGGGAGAACACTGAAGCTTTCTTT	CSTREVGENTEAFF
many	.	TRBV5-5	TRBJ2-5	TGTGCCAGCAGCTTCTACGGAATTCAAGAGACCCAGTACTTC	CASSFYGIQETQYF
many	TRBD2	TRBV20-1	TRBJ2-5	TGCAGTGCTAGTCGCGCGGGGGGTAGAGAGACCCAGTACTTC	CSASRAGGRETQYF
many	.	TRBV30	TRBJ1-1	TGTGCCTGGAGTAAGATCGAGGGAGCTTTCTTT	CAWSKIEGAFF
.	TRBD1	TRBV29-1	TRBJ1-2	TGCAGCGTACTTACCGGGACAGGGGACTGCACCTTC	CSVLTGTGDCTF
few	TRBD1	TRBV6-1	TRBJ1-1	TGTGCCAGCAAGGGGACAGACGGCATGAACACTGAAGCTTTCTTT	CASKGTDGMNTEAFF
many	TRBD1	TRBV5-8	TRBJ2-7	TGTGCCAGCAGCATGGGACAGGGGTTCTACGAGCAGTACTTC	CASSMGQGFYEQYF
few	.	TRBV5-8	TRBJ1-5	TGTGCCAGCAGCTTGGGAGGAGGGAAGAATCAGCCCCAGCATTTT	CASSLGGGKNQPQHF
.	TRBD1	TRBV2	TRBJ2-1	TGTGCCAGCAGTGAAGGCGGACAGGGCCCCTTCTTC	CASSEGGQGPFF
many	.	TRBV2	TRBJ2-7	TGTGCCAGCAGTCAGGGCTTGGGGGTTACCTACGAGCAGTACTTC	CASSQGLGVTYEQYF
.	.	TRBV7-9	TRBJ2-1	TGTGCCAGCAGAGAACGACGGGGTTCGGGAGAGCAGTTCTTC	CASRERRGSGEQFF
.	TRBD1	TRBV9	TRBJ2-5	TGTGCCAGCAGCGTGACAGGGATAAATCTGTACTTC	CASSVTGINLYF
.	.	TRBV20-1	TRBJ1-3	TGCAGTGCTAGAGCGGGATTTAGCTCTGGAAACACCATATATTTT	CSARAGFSSGNTIYF
few	.	TRBV28	TRBJ1-2	TGTGCCAGCAGTGGGAATACCCACCTTTTGGACTATGGCTACACCTTC	CASSGNTHLLDYGYTF
many	.	TRBV5-1	TRBJ2-2	TGCGCCAGCAGCTTTTTGTCTAACACCGGGGAGCTGTTTTTT	CASSFLSNTGELFF
many	TRBD1	TRBV30	TRBJ1-2	TGTGCCTGGAGAGCGTCAGGGGGCTATGGCTACACCTTC	CAWRASGGYGYTF
many	.	TRBV29-1	TRBJ2-1	TGCAGCGTTGCCGCGACACCCTCCTCCTACAATGAGCAGTTCTTC	CSVAATPSSYNEQFF
many	TRBD2	TRBV27	TRBJ2-5	TGTGCCAGCAGTTTACGGGCGGGGGGGGATTGGGAGACCCAGTACTTC	CASSLRAGGDWETQYF
few	TRBD1	TRBV6-1	TRBJ1-2	TGTGCCAGCAGTTCCCGGGACAGTTTCTTGAATGGCTACACCTTC	CASSSRDSFLNGYTF
.	TRBD1	TRBV4-2	TRBJ1-1	TGTGCCAGCAGCCAAACAGGGGGGAGAACTGAAGCTTTCTTT	CASSQTGGRTEAFF
.	TRBD2	TRBV20-1	TRBJ2-3	TGCAGTGCTAGAGATCTCGCGGGGGGGCAAGATACGCAGTATTTT	CSARDLAGGQDTQYF
.	TRBD1	TRBV7-3	TRBJ2-3	TGTGCCAGCAGCTCACCGACAGGGGCGGCAGATACGCAGTATTTT	CASSSPTGAADTQYF
.	.	TRBV11-1	TRBJ2-7	TGTGCCAGCAGTCCAACCCCTATCGGCAAGTCCGAGCAGTACTTC	CASSPTPIGKSEQYF
many	.	TRBV29-1	TRBJ1-1	TGCAGCGGAATATGGGACATGTGGAACACTGAAGCTTTCTTT	CSGIWDMWNTEAFF
.	.	TRBV7-9	TRBJ1-2	TGTGCCAGCAGCAAAAACCTCAGGGACGGCTACACCTTC	CASSKNLRDGYTF